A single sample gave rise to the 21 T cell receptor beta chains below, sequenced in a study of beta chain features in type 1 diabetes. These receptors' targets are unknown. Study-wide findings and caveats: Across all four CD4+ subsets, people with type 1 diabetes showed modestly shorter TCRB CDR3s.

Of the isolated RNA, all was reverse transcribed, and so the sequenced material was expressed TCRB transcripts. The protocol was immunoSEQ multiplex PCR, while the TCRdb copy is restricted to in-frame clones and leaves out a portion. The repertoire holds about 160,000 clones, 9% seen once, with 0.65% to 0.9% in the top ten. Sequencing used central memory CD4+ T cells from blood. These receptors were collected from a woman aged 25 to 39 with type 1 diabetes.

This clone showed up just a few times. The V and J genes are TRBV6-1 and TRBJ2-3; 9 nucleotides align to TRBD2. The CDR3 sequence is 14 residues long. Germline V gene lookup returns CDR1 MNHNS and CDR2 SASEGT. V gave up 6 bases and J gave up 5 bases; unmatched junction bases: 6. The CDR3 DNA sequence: TGTGCCAGCAGCCGGCGGGGGGGAGGAGATACGCAGTATTTT. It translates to CASSRRGGGDTQYF.

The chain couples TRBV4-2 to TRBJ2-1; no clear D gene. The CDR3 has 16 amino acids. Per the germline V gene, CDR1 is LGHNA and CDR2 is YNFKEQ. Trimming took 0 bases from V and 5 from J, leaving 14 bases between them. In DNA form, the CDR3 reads TGTGCCAGCAGCCAAGATAGCTTACACCGAAACAATGAGCAGTTCTTC. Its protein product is CASSQDSLHRNNEQFF.

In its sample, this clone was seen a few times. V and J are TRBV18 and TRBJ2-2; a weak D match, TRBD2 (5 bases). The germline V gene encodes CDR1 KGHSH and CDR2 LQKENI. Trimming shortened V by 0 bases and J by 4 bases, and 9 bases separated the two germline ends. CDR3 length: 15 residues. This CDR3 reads CASSPPGESTGELFF. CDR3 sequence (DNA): TGTGCCAGCTCACCACCTGGGGAGAGCACCGGGGAGCTGTTTTTT.

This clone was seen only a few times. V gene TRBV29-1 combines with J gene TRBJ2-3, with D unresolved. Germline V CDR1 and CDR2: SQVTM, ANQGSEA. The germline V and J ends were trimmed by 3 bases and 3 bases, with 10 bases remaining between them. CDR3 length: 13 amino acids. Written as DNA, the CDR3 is TGCAGCGTTGATAGAGGATCAACAGATACGCAGTATTTT. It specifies CSVDRGSTDTQYF.

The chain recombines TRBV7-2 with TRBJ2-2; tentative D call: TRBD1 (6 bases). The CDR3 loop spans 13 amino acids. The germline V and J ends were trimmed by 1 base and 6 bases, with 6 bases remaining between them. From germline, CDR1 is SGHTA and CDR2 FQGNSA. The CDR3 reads CASSLGQAGELFF. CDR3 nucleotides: TGTGCCAGCAGCTTAGGACAGGCCGGGGAGCTGTTTTTT.

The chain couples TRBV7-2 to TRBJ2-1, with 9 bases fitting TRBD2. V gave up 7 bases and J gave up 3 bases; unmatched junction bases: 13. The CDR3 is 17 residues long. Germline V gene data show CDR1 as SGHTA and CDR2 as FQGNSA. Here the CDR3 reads CASKIMRGLALYNEQFF. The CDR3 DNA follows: TGTGCCAGCAAGATAATGCGGGGACTAGCCCTCTACAATGAGCAGTTCTTC.

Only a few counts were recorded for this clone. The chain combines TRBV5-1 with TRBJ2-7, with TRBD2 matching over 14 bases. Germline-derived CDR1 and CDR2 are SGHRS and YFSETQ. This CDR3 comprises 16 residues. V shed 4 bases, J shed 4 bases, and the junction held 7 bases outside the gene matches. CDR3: CASSAGLAGAGYEQYF. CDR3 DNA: TGCGCCAGCAGCGCGGGACTAGCGGGAGCTGGGTACGAGCAGTACTTC.

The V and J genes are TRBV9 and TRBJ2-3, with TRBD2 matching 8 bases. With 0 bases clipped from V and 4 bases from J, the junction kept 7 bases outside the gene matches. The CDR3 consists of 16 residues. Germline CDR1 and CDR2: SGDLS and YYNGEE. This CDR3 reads CASSVVPGGGSDTQYF. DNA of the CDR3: TGTGCCAGCAGCGTAGTCCCGGGAGGGGGTTCAGATACGCAGTATTTT.

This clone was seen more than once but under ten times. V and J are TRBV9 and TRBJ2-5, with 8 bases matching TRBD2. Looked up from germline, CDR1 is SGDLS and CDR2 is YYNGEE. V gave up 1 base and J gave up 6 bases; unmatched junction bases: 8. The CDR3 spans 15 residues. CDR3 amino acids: CASSVHGLAVKTQYF. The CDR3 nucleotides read TGTGCCAGCAGCGTACATGGACTAGCAGTCAAGACCCAGTACTTC.

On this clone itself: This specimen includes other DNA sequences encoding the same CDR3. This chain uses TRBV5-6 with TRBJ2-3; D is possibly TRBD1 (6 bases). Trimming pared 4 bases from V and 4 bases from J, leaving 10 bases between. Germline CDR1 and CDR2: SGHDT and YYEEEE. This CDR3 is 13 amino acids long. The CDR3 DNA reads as TGTGCCAGCAGCAGAACAGGGCCAGATACGCAGTATTTT. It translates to CASSRTGPDTQYF.

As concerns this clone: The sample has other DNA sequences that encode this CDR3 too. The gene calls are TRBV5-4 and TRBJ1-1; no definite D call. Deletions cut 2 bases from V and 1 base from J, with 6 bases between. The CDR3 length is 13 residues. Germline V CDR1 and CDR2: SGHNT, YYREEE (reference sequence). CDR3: CASSFEKNTEAFF. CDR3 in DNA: TGTGCCAGCAGCTTCGAGAAGAACACTGAAGCTTTCTTT.

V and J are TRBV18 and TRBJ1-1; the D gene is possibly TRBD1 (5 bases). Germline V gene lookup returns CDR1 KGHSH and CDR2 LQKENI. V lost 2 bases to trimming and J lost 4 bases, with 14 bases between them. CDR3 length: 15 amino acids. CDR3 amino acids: CASSPLGGEGTEAFF. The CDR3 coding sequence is TGTGCCAGCTCACCATTAGGAGGGGAAGGCACTGAAGCTTTCTTT. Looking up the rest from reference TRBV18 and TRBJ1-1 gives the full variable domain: NAGVMQNPRHLVRRRGQEARLRCSPMKGHSHVYWYRQLPEEGLKFMVYLQKENIIDESGMPKERFSAEFPKEGPSILRIQQVVRGDSAAYFCASSPLGGEGTEAFFGQGTRLTVV.

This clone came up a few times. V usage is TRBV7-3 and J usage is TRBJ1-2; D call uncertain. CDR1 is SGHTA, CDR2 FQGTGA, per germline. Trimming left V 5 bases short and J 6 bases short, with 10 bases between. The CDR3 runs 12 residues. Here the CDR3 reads CASSPSSDGYTF. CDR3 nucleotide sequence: TGTGCCAGCAGCCCCAGTTCTGATGGCTACACCTTC.

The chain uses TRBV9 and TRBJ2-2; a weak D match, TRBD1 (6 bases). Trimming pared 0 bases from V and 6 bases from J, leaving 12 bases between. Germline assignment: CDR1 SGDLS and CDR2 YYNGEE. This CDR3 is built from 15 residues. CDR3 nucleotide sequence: TGTGCCAGCAGCGTAGGGGGGCGGGCGGCCGGGGAGCTGTTTTTT. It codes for CASSVGGRAAGELFF.

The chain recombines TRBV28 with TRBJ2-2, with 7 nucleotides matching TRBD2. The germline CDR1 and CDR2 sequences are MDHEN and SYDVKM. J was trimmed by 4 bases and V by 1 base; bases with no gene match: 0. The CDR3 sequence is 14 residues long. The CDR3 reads CASSLSGGTGELFF. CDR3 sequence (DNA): TGTGCCAGCAGTTTATCGGGGGGCACCGGGGAGCTGTTTTTT.

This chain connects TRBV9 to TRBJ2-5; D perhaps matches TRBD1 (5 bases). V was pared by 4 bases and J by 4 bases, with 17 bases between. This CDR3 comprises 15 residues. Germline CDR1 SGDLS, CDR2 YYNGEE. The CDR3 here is CASSTPTDILETQYF. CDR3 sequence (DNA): TGTGCCAGCAGCACACCGACAGATATCTTAGAGACCCAGTACTTC.

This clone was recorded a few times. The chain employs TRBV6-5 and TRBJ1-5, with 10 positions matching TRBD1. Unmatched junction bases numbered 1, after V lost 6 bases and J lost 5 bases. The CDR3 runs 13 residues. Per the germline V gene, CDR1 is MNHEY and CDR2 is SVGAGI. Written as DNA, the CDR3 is TGTGCCAGCAGGGGACAGGGGTATCAGCCCCAGCATTTT. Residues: CASRGQGYQPQHF.

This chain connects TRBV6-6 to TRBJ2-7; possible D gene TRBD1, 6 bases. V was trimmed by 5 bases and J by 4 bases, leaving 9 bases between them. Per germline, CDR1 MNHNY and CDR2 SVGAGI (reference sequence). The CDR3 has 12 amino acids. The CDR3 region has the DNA TGTGCCAGCAGTCGCCAGGGGTACGAGCAGTACTTC. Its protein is CASSRQGYEQYF.

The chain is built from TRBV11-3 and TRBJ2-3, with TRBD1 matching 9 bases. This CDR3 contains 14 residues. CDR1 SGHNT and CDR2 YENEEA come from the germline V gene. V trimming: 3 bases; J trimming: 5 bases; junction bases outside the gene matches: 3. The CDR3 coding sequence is TGTGCCAGCAGCTTCCCGACAGGGGGAGATACGCAGTATTTT. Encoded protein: CASSFPTGGDTQYF.

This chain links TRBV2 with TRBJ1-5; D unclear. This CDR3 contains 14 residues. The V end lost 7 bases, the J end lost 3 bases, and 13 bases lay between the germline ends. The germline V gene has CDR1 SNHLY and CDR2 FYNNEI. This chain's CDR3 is CASMARVDNQPQHF. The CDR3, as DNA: TGTGCCAGCATGGCTCGGGTGGACAATCAGCCCCAGCATTTT. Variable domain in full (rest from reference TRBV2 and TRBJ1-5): EPEVTQTPSHQVTQMGQEVILRCVPISNHLYFYWYRQILGQKVEFLVSFYNNEISEKSEIFDDQFSVERPDGSNFTLKIRSTKLEDSAMYFCASMARVDNQPQHFGDGTRLSIL.

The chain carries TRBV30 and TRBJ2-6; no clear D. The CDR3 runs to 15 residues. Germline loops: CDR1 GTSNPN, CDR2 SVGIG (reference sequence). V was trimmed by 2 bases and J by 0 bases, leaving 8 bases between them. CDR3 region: CAWSRHHSGANVLTF. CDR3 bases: TGTGCCTGGAGTCGACACCACTCTGGGGCCAACGTCCTGACTTTC.